This T cell receptor beta chain originates from a study of metastatic and nonmetastatic thyroid tumors. Study summary: Comparative analysis of repertoires was undertaken across blood and tumor or nodule tissue obtained from malignant and benign thyroid patients.

Germline loops: CDR1 KGHDR, CDR2 SFDVKD. The CDR3 has 13 residues. V was pared by 7 bases and J by 0 bases, with 8 bases between. Ahead of thyroid surgery, no patient had received treatment of any kind. TCRdb re-called clones from the PCR reads using MiXCR. Counted here are about 5,800 clones, approximately 19% occurring once; the ten biggest clones make up approximately 6%. This clone is categorized as medium-sized. This chain uses TRBV24-1 with TRBJ1-1; D unresolved. This TCR was sampled from a female donor with papillary thyroid cancer or a benign thyroid nodule (not recorded which). Some clones in this sample may be carry-over from other donors' samples. Sample: adjacent normal tissue. DNA of the CDR3: TGTGCCACCAGCACAGCCCTGAACACTGAAGCTTTCTTT. This codes for CATSTALNTEAFF.